This TCR beta chain was recorded in a study of T cell changes during pregnancy in multiple sclerosis (dated by TCRdb to about 2019). In the study overall: The study examined how the T cell repertoire changed over the course of pregnancy in women with multiple sclerosis.

Library construction relied on the immunoSEQ multiplex PCR assay. Not all clones reach the TCRdb copy of this immuneACCESS table, which keeps in-frame sequences only. Checked studies attribute under half of the gap to unresolved V genes and leave the rest unexplained. The sample contains tens of thousands of clones, approximately 92% of them found a single time. Together, the top ten hold about 2% of the sample. The CDR3 holds 14 amino acids from the cysteine to the phenylalanine. The retained sequence is limited to the CDR3, 42 bases, with the frame set at the first base. CDR1 and CDR2 are drawn from the germline V gene (reference sequence): LNHDA, SQIVND. V is pruned by 6 bases and J by 2 bases, leaving 5 bases of the junction without a gene match. Concerning this clone: What this receptor recognizes is not known. Base qualities are not at hand, and no much larger clone is one base apart.

The source was peripheral blood, collected before pregnancy. The chain employs TRBV19 and TRBJ2-7, with TRBD2 matching 9 junction bases. The TCR was taken from a female donor with multiple sclerosis, enrolled in a pregnancy study. The CDR3 reads as follows: CASSPSGNTYEQYF. The DNA reads as follows: TGTGCCAGTAGCCCTAGCGGGAACACCTACGAGCAGTACTTC.